This TCR beta chain was sequenced in a study of blood T cell repertoires in COVID-19. Study as a whole: Samples of COVID-19 (acute and convalescent) were obtained from the United States, Italy and Spain. PBMCs, B-cell-depleted T cells, or T cells provided the cDNA or gDNA that made up the material.

In the original analysis: Amplifying reference gene primers gave estimates of nucleated cell counts. Only in-frame clones appear in the TCRdb table, and some are missing; sequencing was by immunoSEQ multiplex PCR. V and J calls plus clone size are reproduced from that table; the DNA served to infer D and trimming. The top ten hold about 1.3% of the sample, which has approximately 210,000 clones, roughly 94% seen once. CDR3 size: 14 residues. Trimming took 2 bases from V and 2 from J; bases not matched to a gene: 4. CDR1 and CDR2 (germline): SGHRS, YFSETQ. V and J are TRBV5-1 and TRBJ2-7; 7 nucleotides align to TRBD1. The sequenced material came from peripheral blood. The receptor was isolated from a man aged 30-40 years with acute or convalescent COVID-19. This chain's CDR3 is CASSLYGTAYEQYF. For the CDR3, the DNA is TGCGCCAGCAGCTTATATGGGACAGCCTACGAGCAGTACTTC.